The source of this T cell receptor (beta chain) is a study of T cells in tuberculosis. Data came from immunoSEQ multiplex PCR; TCRdb stores just in-frame clones and leaves some out. The sample lists tens of thousands of clones; nearly 90% were seen once. This CDR3 comprises 13 residues. Germline CDR1 reads GTSNPN; CDR2 reads SVGIG (reference sequence). The V and J ends lost 5 bases and 0 bases respectively, with 10 bases between them. On this clone itself: The antigen remains unidentified.

Study findings and constraints: Active tuberculosis TCR-alpha repertoires lay closer to GMM-specific TCRs than IGRA-negative controls, suggesting clonal expansion.

Time point indicated: new active TB diagnosis, blood taken before or within 7 days of starting treatment. Active tuberculosis patients were new diagnoses, HIV-seronegative, South African, and aged 18 years or older. The specimen was PBMCs, collected at tuberculosis diagnosis. The rearrangement uses TRBV30 and TRBJ1-1; D is undetermined. The clonotype comes from an adult with tuberculosis. The CDR3 sequence is CAWERRMNTEAFF. The CDR3 DNA is TGTGCCTGGGAACGGAGGATGAACACTGAAGCTTTCTTT.